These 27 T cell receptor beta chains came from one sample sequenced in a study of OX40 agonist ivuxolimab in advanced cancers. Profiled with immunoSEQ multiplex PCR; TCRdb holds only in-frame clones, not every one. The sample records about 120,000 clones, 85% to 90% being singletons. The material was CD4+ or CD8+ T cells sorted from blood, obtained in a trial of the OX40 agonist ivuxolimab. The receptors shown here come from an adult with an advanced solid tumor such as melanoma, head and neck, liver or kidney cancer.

In DNA form, the CDR3 reads TGTGCCTGGAGGGAGGGCTCCTATGGCTACACCTTC. Translated, it gives CAWREGSYGYTF. The genes are TRBV30 and TRBJ1-2; D not resolved. The length of the CDR3 is 12 residues. Germline assignment: CDR1 GTSNPN and CDR2 SVGIG (reference sequence). V gave up 3 bases and J gave up 4 bases, with 9 bases separating them.

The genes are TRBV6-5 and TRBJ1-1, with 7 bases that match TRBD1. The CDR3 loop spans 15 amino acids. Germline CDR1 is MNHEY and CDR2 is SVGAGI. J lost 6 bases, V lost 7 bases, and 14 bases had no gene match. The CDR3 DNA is TGTGCCAGCAATAGACAGGGAGGGTCGGTCGCTGAAGCTTTCTTT. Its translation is CASNRQGGSVAEAFF.

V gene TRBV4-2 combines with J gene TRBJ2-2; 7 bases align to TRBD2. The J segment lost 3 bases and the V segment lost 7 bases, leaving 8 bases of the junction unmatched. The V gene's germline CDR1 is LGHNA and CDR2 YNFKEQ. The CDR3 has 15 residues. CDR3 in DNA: TGTGCCAGCACAATGGGACTACGAGACACCGGGGAGCTGTTTTTT. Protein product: CASTMGLRDTGELFF.

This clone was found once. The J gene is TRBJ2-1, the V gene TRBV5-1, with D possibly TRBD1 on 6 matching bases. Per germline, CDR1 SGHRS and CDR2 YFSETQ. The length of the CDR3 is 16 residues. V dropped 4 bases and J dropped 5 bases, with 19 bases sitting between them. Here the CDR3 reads CASSTRGPNENNEQFF. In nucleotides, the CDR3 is TGCGCCAGCAGCACCAGGGGACCTAACGAAAACAATGAGCAGTTCTTC.

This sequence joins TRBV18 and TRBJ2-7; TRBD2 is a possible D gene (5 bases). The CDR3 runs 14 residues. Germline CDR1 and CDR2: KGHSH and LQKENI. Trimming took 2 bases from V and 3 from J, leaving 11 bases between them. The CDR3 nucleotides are TGTGCCAGCTCACCATCGGCGGGTGTCTACGAGCAGTACTTC. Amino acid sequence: CASSPSAGVYEQYF.

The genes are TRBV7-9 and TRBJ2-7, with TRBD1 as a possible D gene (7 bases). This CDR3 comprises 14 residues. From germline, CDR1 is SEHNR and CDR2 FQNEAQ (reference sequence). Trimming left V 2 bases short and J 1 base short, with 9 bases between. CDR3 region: CASSLQGGSYEQYF. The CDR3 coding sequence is TGTGCCAGCAGCTTACAGGGGGGTTCCTACGAGCAGTACTTC.

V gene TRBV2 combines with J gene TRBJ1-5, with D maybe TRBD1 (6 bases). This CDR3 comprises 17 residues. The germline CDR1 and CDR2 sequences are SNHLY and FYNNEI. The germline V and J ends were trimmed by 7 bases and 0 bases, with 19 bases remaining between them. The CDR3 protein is CASTSGGGAHSNQPQHF. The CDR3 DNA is TGTGCCAGCACCTCAGGAGGGGGGGCCCATAGCAATCAGCCCCAGCATTTT.

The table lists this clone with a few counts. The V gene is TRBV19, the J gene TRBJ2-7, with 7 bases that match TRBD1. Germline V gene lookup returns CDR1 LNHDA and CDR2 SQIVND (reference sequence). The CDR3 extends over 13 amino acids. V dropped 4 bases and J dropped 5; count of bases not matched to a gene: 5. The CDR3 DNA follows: TGTGCCAGTAGTACGTTTGGACAGGACGAGCAGTACTTC. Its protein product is CASSTFGQDEQYF.

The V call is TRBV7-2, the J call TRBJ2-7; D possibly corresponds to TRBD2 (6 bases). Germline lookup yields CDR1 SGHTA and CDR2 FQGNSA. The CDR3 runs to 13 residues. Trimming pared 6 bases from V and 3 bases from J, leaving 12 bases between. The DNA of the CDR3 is TGTGCCAGCAGGGCCCGGGGGAACTACGAGCAGTACTTC. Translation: CASRARGNYEQYF.

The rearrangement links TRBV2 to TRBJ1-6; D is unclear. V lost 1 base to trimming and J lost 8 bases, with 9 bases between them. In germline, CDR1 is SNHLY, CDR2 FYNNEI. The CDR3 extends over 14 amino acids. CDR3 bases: TGTGCCAGCAGTGAAGGGACGGCTCATTCACCCCTCCACTTT. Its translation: CASSEGTAHSPLHF.

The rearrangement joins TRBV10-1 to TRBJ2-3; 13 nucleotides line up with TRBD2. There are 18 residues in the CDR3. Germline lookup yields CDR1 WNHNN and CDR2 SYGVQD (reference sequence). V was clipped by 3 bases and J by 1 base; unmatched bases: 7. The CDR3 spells CASSDSGTSGVGTDTQYF. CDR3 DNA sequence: TGCGCCAGCAGTGATTCCGGGACTAGCGGGGTAGGCACAGATACGCAGTATTTT.

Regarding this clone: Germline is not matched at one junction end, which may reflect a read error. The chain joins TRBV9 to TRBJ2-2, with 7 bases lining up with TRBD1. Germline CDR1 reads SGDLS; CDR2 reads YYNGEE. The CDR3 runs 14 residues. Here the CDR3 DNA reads TGTGCCAGCAGCGAACAGGGGAACCCCGGGGAGCTGTTTTTT. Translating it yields CASSEQGNPGELFF.

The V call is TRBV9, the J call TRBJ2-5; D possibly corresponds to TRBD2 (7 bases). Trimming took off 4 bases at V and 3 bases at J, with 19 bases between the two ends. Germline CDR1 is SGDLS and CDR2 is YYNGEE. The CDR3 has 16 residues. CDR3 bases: TGTGCCAGCAGCACCCGAGGGGGGGCATGGGAAGAGACCCAGTACTTC. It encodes CASSTRGGAWEETQYF.

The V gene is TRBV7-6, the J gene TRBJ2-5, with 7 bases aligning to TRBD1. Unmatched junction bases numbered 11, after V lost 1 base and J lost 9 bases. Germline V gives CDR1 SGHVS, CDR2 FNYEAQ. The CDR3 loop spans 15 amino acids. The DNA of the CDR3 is TGTGCCAGCAGCTTAGGGGACAGCATAAGAGATTCCCAGTACTTC. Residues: CASSLGDSIRDSQYF. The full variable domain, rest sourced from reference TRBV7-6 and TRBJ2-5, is GAGVSQSPRYKVTKRGQDVALRCDPISGHVSLYWYRQALGQGPEFLTYFNYEAQQDKSGLPNDRFSAERPEGSISTLTIQRTEQRDSAMYRCASSLGDSIRDSQYFGPGTRLLVL.

CDR3 DNA sequence: TGTGCCAGCAGCCTAGGAGGGGGCGGGGGCCACCAAGAGACCCAGTACTTC. Its translation is CASSLGGGGGHQETQYF. The chain couples TRBV5-4 to TRBJ2-5, with D perhaps matching TRBD1 or TRBD2 (7 bases each). Trimming cost V 4 bases and J 0 bases, with 19 bases left between them. CDR1 and CDR2 from the germline V gene are SGHNT and YYREEE (reference sequence). This CDR3 is 17 amino acids long.

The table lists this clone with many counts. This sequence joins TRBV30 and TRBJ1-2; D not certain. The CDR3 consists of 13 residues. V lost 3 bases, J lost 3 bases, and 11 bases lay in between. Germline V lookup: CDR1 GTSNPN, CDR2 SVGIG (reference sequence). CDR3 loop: CAWRSKRYYGYTF. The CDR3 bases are TGTGCCTGGAGGTCGAAACGGTACTATGGCTACACCTTC.

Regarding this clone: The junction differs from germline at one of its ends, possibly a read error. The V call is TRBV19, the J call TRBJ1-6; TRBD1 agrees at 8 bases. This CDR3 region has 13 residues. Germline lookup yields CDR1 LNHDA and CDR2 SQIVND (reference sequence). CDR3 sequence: CASSLDRGSPLHF. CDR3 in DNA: TGTGCCAGTAGTCTAGACAGGGGTTCACCCCTCCACTTT.

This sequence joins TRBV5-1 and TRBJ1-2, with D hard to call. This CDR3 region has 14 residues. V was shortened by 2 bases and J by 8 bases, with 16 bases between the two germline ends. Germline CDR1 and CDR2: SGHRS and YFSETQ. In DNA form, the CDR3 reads TGCGCCAGCAGCTTCGGCACCTCAGGAGGGGGCTACACCTTC. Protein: CASSFGTSGGGYTF.

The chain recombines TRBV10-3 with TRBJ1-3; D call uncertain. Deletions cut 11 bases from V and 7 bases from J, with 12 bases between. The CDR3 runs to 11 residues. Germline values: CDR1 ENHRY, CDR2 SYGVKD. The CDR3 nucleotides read TGTGCCGTCCAGGCCGGGAACACCATATATTTT. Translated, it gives CAVQAGNTIYF.

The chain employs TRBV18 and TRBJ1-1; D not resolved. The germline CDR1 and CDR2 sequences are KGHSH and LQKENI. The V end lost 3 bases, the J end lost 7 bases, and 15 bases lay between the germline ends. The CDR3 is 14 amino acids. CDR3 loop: CASSPSGGGSEAFF. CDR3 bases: TGTGCCAGCTCACCGTCAGGTGGTGGCAGTGAAGCTTTCTTT.

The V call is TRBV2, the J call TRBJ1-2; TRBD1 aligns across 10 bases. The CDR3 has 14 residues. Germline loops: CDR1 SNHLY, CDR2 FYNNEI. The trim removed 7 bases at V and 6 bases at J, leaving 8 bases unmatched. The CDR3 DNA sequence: TGTGCCAGCACTGCACTCGGACAGGGGGATGGCTACACCTTC. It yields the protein CASTALGQGDGYTF.

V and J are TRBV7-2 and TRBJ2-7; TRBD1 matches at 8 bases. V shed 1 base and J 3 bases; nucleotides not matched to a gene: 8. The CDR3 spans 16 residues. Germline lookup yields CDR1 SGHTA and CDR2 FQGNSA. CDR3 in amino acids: CASSLGTGQGDYEQYF. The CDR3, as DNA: TGTGCCAGCAGCTTAGGTACCGGACAGGGAGACTACGAGCAGTACTTC.

The CDR3 DNA reads TGCGCCAGCAGCTTGGTCCCCTCCGGGCCCCAAGAGACCCAGTACTTC. As protein: CASSLVPSGPQETQYF. The gene calls are TRBV5-1 and TRBJ2-5; D call uncertain. CDR1 SGHRS and CDR2 YFSETQ come from the germline V gene. The length of the CDR3 is 16 residues. V gave up 0 bases and J gave up 1 base, with 13 bases separating them.

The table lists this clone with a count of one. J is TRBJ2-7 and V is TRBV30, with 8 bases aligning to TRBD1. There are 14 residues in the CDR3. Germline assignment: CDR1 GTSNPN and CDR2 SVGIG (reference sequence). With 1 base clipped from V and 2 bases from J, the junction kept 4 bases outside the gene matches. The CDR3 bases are TGTGCCTGGAGTGGGACAGGGCCCCCCTACGAGCAGTACTTC. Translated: CAWSGTGPPYEQYF.

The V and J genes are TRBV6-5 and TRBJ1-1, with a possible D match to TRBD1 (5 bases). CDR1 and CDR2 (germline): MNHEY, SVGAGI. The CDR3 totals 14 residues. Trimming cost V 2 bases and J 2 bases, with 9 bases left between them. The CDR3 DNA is TGTGCCAGCAGTTACCGGGGCGGAAACACTGAAGCTTTCTTT. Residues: CASSYRGGNTEAFF.

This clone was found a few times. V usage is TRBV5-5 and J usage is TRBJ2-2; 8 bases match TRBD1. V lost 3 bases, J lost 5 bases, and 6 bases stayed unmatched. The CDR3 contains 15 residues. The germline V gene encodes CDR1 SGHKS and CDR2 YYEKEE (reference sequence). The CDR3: CASSYRQGSTGELFF. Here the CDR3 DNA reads TGTGCCAGCAGCTATCGACAGGGGTCGACCGGGGAGCTGTTTTTT.

The DNA for the CDR3 is TGTGCCAGCAGCTTAGCGCGGGGCAGGGGGAGTGAAAAACTGTTTTTT. Protein: CASSLARGRGSEKLFF. The chain employs TRBV7-9 and TRBJ1-4, with TRBD1 identical over 7 bases. CDR3 length equals 16 residues. V was clipped by 0 bases and J by 7 bases; unmatched bases: 8. From germline, CDR1 is SEHNR and CDR2 FQNEAQ (reference sequence).